The clone carrying this T cell receptor (delta chain) was picked up a small number of times. Its antigen remains unidentified. TCRdb records a much larger clone's protein for this DNA, with a difference at residue 9 that likely arises from a read error; the protein given is the translation of the DNA. The record originates from a study of γδ T cells in repeated Plasmodium falciparum infection. Overall study: Timepoints: baseline, immediately before selected infections, and 21 days after every infection.

TCRdb re-called the multiplex PCR reads via CATT. The sample shows around 52,000 delta-chain clones, around 1.7% of them seen only once. Germline V gene lookup returns CDR1 TVYSNPD and CDR2 GDNSRS (reference sequence). The CDR3 runs to 24 residues. V lost 2 bases and J lost 0; bases outside the gene matches: 36. Gammadelta T cells were flow-sorted from PBMC into Vgamma9/Vdelta2+ and Vdelta2-negative populations for bulk analysis. Study-wide findings and caveats: Vdelta2-negative gammadelta repertoires appeared less diverse and less shared in Malian than Australian children. In Vdelta2-negative, largely Vdelta1+, gammadelta repertoires, repeated controlled infections appeared to drive clonal selection waves.

The chain uses TRDV3 and TRDJ1; 7 bases match TRDD3. Sequencing was done on a sample of gamma-delta T cells from blood. The TCR sequence derives from a pool of human donors (malaria-infected and uninfected, not separated). CDR3 nucleotides: TGTGCCTTTCGGAAACCAAAATACATTCATTATGGAGGATACGGTAGAACAAACACCGATAAACTCATCTTT. Its translation: CAFRKPKYIHYGGYGRTNTDKLIF.